The 20 T cell receptor beta chains in this list originate from one sample, sequenced in a study of blood T cell repertoires in COVID-19. This table comes from immunoSEQ multiplex PCR, and its TCRdb copy is limited to in-frame clones, with some not included. In the table there are approximately 120,000 clones, 75% to 85% of which are singletons. Sequenced: peripheral blood. Receptors originate from a woman between 50 and 59 years old with acute or convalescent COVID-19.

This clone was seen only a few times. This chain joins TRBV4-1 and TRBJ2-2; 7 bases line up with TRBD1. V lost 4 bases and J lost 1; bases outside the gene matches: 3. This CDR3 comprises 15 residues. In germline, CDR1 is MGHRA, CDR2 YSYEKL. The CDR3 is CASSLRTGNTGELFF. As DNA, the CDR3 is TGCGCCAGCAGCCTCCGGACAGGGAACACCGGGGAGCTGTTTTTT.

The CDR3 spells CASSAQGAELETQYF. The CDR3 DNA sequence: TGCGCCAGCAGTGCCCAAGGGGCGGAGTTAGAGACCCAGTACTTC. The chain joins TRBV5-1 to TRBJ2-5; D may be TRBD1 (5 bases). CDR1 is SGHRS and CDR2 is YFSETQ in the germline V gene. Trimming stripped 5 bases from V and 4 bases from J, with 18 bases between. This CDR3 spans 15 amino acids.

The V call is TRBV29-1, the J call TRBJ1-1, with TRBD1 as a possible D gene (5 bases). In germline, CDR1 is SQVTM, CDR2 ANQGSEA. The CDR3 length is 14 residues. V was trimmed by 4 bases and J by 0 bases, leaving 12 bases between them. The CDR3 sequence: CSVAGRAMNTEAFF. The CDR3 coding sequence is TGCAGCGTTGCTGGCAGGGCGATGAACACTGAAGCTTTCTTT.

The chain joins TRBV15 to TRBJ1-1; D is perhaps TRBD1 (5 bases). Per the germline V gene, CDR1 is LNHNV and CDR2 is YYDKDF (reference sequence). Trimming cost V 0 bases and J 8 bases, with 19 bases left between them. CDR3 length: 16 residues. Here the CDR3 DNA reads TGTGCCACCAGCAGAGATTTGACAGTTCTGGACGACGAAGCTTTCTTT. It yields the protein CATSRDLTVLDDEAFF.

This chain connects TRBV7-8 to TRBJ1-6, with 7 bases fitting TRBD1. The trim removed 5 bases at V and 3 bases at J, leaving 7 bases unmatched. The germline CDR1 and CDR2 sequences are SGHVS and FQNEAQ. The CDR3 is 16 residues long. CDR3 region: CASSPRGQLYNSPLHF. CDR3 in DNA: TGTGCCAGCAGCCCACGGGGACAGCTCTATAATTCACCCCTCCACTTT.

This clone occurred a few times. The chain is built from TRBV28 and TRBJ1-2; tentatively, D is TRBD1 (5 bases). This CDR3 is 13 amino acids long. The V end lost 6 bases, the J end lost 0 bases, and 8 bases lay between the germline ends. Germline V gene sequence: CDR1 MDHEN, CDR2 SYDVKM. The CDR3 here is CASSGGANYGYTF. In DNA, the CDR3 is TGTGCCAGCAGCGGGGGGGCTAACTATGGCTACACCTTC.

CDR3 bases: TGCGCCAGCAGCCATCCTAGGGAGGGAGATACGCAGTATTTT. This codes for CASSHPREGDTQYF. The rearrangement links TRBV4-1 to TRBJ2-3; 7 positions match TRBD2. The CDR3 has 14 amino acids. Germline trimming cut 3 bases from V and 5 bases from J; bases unmatched to any gene: 5. CDR1 MGHRA and CDR2 YSYEKL come from the germline V gene.

The chain combines TRBV6-5 with TRBJ1-5; 9 nucleotides match TRBD1. CDR1 is MNHEY and CDR2 is SVGAGI in the germline V gene. The CDR3 has 15 amino acids. After removal of 7 bases from V and 2 bases from J, the junction contained 6 bases not matched to a gene. CDR3 amino acids: CASIQGAGGNQPQHF. The CDR3 nucleotides are TGTGCCAGCATACAGGGGGCAGGAGGCAATCAGCCCCAGCATTTT.

CDR3 sequence reads: CASSFGGTSYEQFF. CDR3 bases: TGTGCCAGCAGCTTCGGCGGGACTAGCTATGAGCAGTTCTTC. This sequence joins TRBV11-3 and TRBJ2-1; 9 positions agree with TRBD2. Germline values: CDR1 SGHNT, CDR2 YENEEA. This CDR3 has 14 amino acids. The V gene end was trimmed by 3 bases and the J gene end by 8 bases; junction bases not matched to a gene: 5.

J is TRBJ2-7 and V is TRBV3-1 (or the pseudogene TRBV3-2); 8 positions agree with TRBD2. CDR3 size: 14 residues. CDR1 and CDR2 from the germline V gene are LGHDT and YNNKEL (reference sequence). The junction had 4 bases not matched to a gene; V was cut back by 1 base and J by 5 bases. The CDR3 here is CASSQAGGTHEQYF. CDR3 nucleotide sequence: TGTGCCAGCAGCCAAGCGGGAGGGACCCACGAGCAGTACTTC.

In this sample, this clone turned up a few times. The chain's CDR3 is CASSLEGGQGLEQYF. The CDR3 coding sequence is TGCGCCAGCAGCTTGGAAGGGGGACAGGGGCTCGAGCAGTACTTC. The J gene is TRBJ2-7, the V gene TRBV5-1, with 10 nucleotides matching TRBD1. The CDR3 consists of 15 residues. V lost 0 bases to trimming and J lost 6 bases; unmatched junction nucleotides: 6. Germline V CDR1 and CDR2: SGHRS, YFSETQ.

J is TRBJ1-2 and V is TRBV6-5, with a possible D match to TRBD1 (5 bases). The CDR3 covers 14 residues. With 2 bases removed from V and 8 bases from J, the gap between germline ends came to 15 bases. Looked up from germline, CDR1 is MNHEY and CDR2 is SVGAGI. In DNA form, the CDR3 reads TGTGCCAGCAGTTACACGATGGGGCAGTACGGCTACACCTTC. It codes for CASSYTMGQYGYTF.

The chain is built from TRBV4-1 and TRBJ2-1, with 14 bases that match TRBD2. V shed 3 bases, J shed 0 bases, and the junction held 4 bases outside the gene matches. The germline CDR1 and CDR2 sequences are MGHRA and YSYEKL. The CDR3 consists of 18 residues. The CDR3 sequence is CASSQGLAGDPSYNEQFF. In DNA, the CDR3 is TGCGCCAGCAGCCAGGGACTAGCGGGGGACCCCTCCTACAATGAGCAGTTCTTC.

The genes are TRBV27 and TRBJ1-2; D may be TRBD1 (6 bases). Trimming pared 5 bases from V and 7 bases from J, leaving 17 bases between. Germline CDR1 is MNHEY and CDR2 is SMNVEV (reference sequence). This CDR3 has 14 amino acids. DNA for the CDR3: TGTGCCAGCAGTCCCCATCAGGGAGGGGGTGGCTACACCTTC. Protein product: CASSPHQGGGGYTF.

The chain has TRBV18 and TRBJ2-5; a possible D gene is TRBD2 (6 bases). In germline, CDR1 is KGHSH, CDR2 LQKENI. The CDR3 loop spans 13 amino acids. V lost 5 bases, J lost 5 bases, and 12 bases lay in between. The CDR3: CASSTGVRETQYF. As DNA, the CDR3 is TGTGCCAGCTCAACGGGAGTGAGGGAGACCCAGTACTTC.

The chain uses TRBV6-4 and TRBJ1-1, with no clear D. The CDR3 spans 10 residues. The V end lost 7 bases, the J end lost 3 bases, and 3 bases lay between the germline ends. Germline V gene data show CDR1 as MRHNA and CDR2 as SNTAGT. The DNA for the CDR3 is TGTGCCAGCATCGACACTGAAGCTTTCTTT. Protein sequence: CASIDTEAFF.

This clone was found once. This sequence joins TRBV2 and TRBJ2-1, with 11 bases aligning to TRBD2. The CDR3 has 15 amino acids. Trimming took 6 bases from V and 8 from J; bases not matched to a gene: 9. CDR1 is SNHLY, CDR2 FYNNEI, per germline. The CDR3 sequence is CASRGGTSGGHEQFF. In DNA form, the CDR3 reads TGTGCCAGCAGAGGGGGGACTAGCGGAGGGCATGAGCAGTTCTTC.

This clone was counted between two and nine times. The chain uses TRBV6-5 and TRBJ1-1; D remains unclear. The CDR3 is 13 amino acids. Per germline, CDR1 MNHEY and CDR2 SVGAGI. The ends were cut back, 6 bases at V and 3 bases at J, with 11 bases in the middle. The CDR3 region is CASREGKYTEAFF. CDR3 DNA sequence: TGTGCCAGCAGGGAGGGTAAGTACACTGAAGCTTTCTTT.

This clone was recorded a few times. This chain uses TRBV12-3 or TRBV12-4 with TRBJ2-5, with D tentatively TRBD2 (5 bases). Trimming pared 6 bases from V and 0 bases from J, leaving 8 bases between. This CDR3 has 13 residues. The CDR3 nucleotides are TGTGCCAGCAGCCACGGGGACCAAGAGACCCAGTACTTC. Residues: CASSHGDQETQYF.

This sequence joins TRBV18 and TRBJ1-2, with TRBD1 as a possible D gene (5 bases). This CDR3 comprises 14 residues. The ends were cut back, 6 bases at V and 7 bases at J, with 18 bases in the middle. Per germline, CDR1 KGHSH and CDR2 LQKENI. CDR3 in DNA: TGTGCCAGCTCGGCGGACATTAAAAAAGGTGGCTACACCTTC. Its translation: CASSADIKKGGYTF.